These 31 T cell receptor beta chains share one sample of origin, sequenced in a study of shared clonotypes between healthy human individuals. Sequencing was performed with immunoSEQ multiplex PCR; in TCRdb, only in-frame clones are kept and a portion is missing. Of 330,000 or so clones in the sample, 73% were seen once. Sequencing was done on a sample of memory CD4+ T cells sorted from blood. Subset in this sample: CD45RA-negative fraction. Every receptor here comes from a man aged 25-45 years in good health.

This clone was seen once. This chain joins TRBV19 and TRBJ1-3, with no clear D. V gave up 5 bases and J gave up 1 base, with 15 bases separating them. Per germline, CDR1 LNHDA and CDR2 SQIVND (reference sequence). The length of the CDR3 is 16 residues. CDR3 loop: CASSPWTVRSGNTIYF. In nucleotides, the CDR3 is TGTGCCAGTAGTCCTTGGACGGTTAGATCTGGAAACACCATATATTTT.

This sequence joins TRBV6-1 and TRBJ1-4; D might be TRBD1 (6 bases). The CDR3 consists of 13 residues. V was shortened by 7 bases and J by 10 bases, with 16 bases between the two germline ends. The germline gives CDR1 MNHNS, CDR2 SASEGT. The CDR3 reads CASKGGGQIKLFF. In nucleotides, the CDR3 is TGTGCCAGCAAAGGGGGGGGGCAGATAAAACTGTTTTTT.

Remarks on this clone: An end of the junction differs from the germline gene, which may be a read error. The CDR3 sequence is CASSLGNRGQGEAFF. In DNA, the CDR3 is TGCGCCAGCAGTTTGGGGAACAGGGGGCAAGGTGAAGCTTTCTTT. This chain uses TRBV5-1 with TRBJ1-1; 9 positions match TRBD1. CDR1 and CDR2 from the germline V gene are SGHRS and YFSETQ. This CDR3 has 15 residues.

V is TRBV7-9 and J is TRBJ1-2; TRBD1 aligns across 8 bases. The junction had 14 bases not matched to a gene; V was cut back by 3 bases and J by 8 bases. The CDR3 has 16 residues. Germline CDR1 reads SEHNR; CDR2 reads FQNEAQ (reference sequence). The CDR3 nucleotides are TGTGCCAGCAGCTTTAGGCGGACAGGGTCGGTGGAGGGCTACACCTTC. Residues: CASSFRRTGSVEGYTF.

The chain recombines TRBV2 with TRBJ2-1; D gene uncertain. The CDR3 loop spans 11 amino acids. CDR1 is SNHLY and CDR2 is FYNNEI in the germline V gene. The V end lost 4 bases, the J end lost 10 bases, and 8 bases lay between the germline ends. CDR3 residues: CASSGIREQFF. The CDR3 coding sequence is TGTGCCAGCAGTGGTATCCGGGAGCAGTTCTTC.

This clone was seen a handful of times. This chain uses TRBV7-9 with TRBJ2-5, with a weak D call TRBD2 (5 bases). Germline V CDR1 and CDR2: SEHNR, FQNEAQ (reference sequence). The V and J ends lost 0 bases and 0 bases respectively, with 11 bases between them. The CDR3 length is 16 residues. DNA of the CDR3: TGTGCCAGCAGCTTAGCGACATGGGAGTACCAAGAGACCCAGTACTTC. Amino acids: CASSLATWEYQETQYF.

V and J are TRBV5-8 and TRBJ1-1; no definite D call. CDR1 is SGHTS, CDR2 YDEGEE, per germline. Trimming left V 2 bases short and J 11 bases short, with 28 bases between. This CDR3 is 17 amino acids long. The CDR3 coding sequence is TGTGCCAGCAGCTTCCGTAATCGGGAGGGCGGAGTGAATCTGGCTTTCTTT. Its protein product is CASSFRNREGGVNLAFF.

This chain links TRBV5-1 with TRBJ1-1; D remains ambiguous. Germline CDR1 is SGHRS and CDR2 is YFSETQ. Trimming removed 4 bases from V and 6 bases from J, with 16 bases in between. The CDR3 spans 14 residues. The CDR3 protein is CASSPSLVWAEAFF. In DNA form, the CDR3 reads TGCGCCAGCAGCCCTAGCCTTGTCTGGGCTGAAGCTTTCTTT.

The chain combines TRBV5-5 with TRBJ2-3; the D call may be TRBD1 or TRBD2 (5 bases each). V was pared by 1 base and J by 1 base, with 7 bases between. The germline gives CDR1 SGHKS, CDR2 YYEKEE (reference sequence). The CDR3 totals 14 residues. CDR3: CASSLQGRTDTQYF. The CDR3 nucleotides are TGTGCCAGCAGCTTGCAGGGACGCACAGATACGCAGTATTTT.

This clone has just a few counts. The chain couples TRBV28 to TRBJ1-4; D not resolved. Trimming took 7 bases from V and 10 from J, leaving 25 bases between them. The CDR3 runs 16 residues. Germline assignment: CDR1 MDHEN and CDR2 SYDVKM. The CDR3 loop is CASNEQRASGPGKLFF. The CDR3 DNA sequence: TGTGCCAGCAACGAACAACGGGCAAGCGGACCTGGAAAACTGTTTTTT.

The rearrangement joins TRBV10-3 to TRBJ2-5; D is perhaps TRBD2 (5 bases). The CDR3 contains 17 residues. Per germline, CDR1 ENHRY and CDR2 SYGVKD. Trimming removed 5 bases at V and 7 bases at J, with 26 bases between. The CDR3: CAISLHRTDGGDGTQYF. CDR3 DNA: TGTGCCATCAGTCTTCATCGGACTGACGGTGGAGATGGGACCCAGTACTTC.

The chain couples TRBV7-6 to TRBJ2-1; 7 bases are shared with TRBD2. The CDR3 runs to 14 residues. The germline V gene has CDR1 SGHVS and CDR2 FNYEAQ. V was pared by 5 bases and J by 5 bases, with 6 bases of the junction left unmatched. CDR3 sequence reads: CASSTSSGNNEQFF. CDR3 coding DNA: TGTGCCAGCAGCACATCTAGCGGTAACAATGAGCAGTTCTTC.

The chain combines TRBV27 with TRBJ2-7, with 7 bases that match TRBD2. Germline V gene data show CDR1 as MNHEY and CDR2 as SMNVEV (reference sequence). The CDR3 spans 14 residues. The V and J ends lost 2 bases and 4 bases, in that order; junction bases with no gene match: 5. The CDR3 region has the DNA TGTGCCAGCAGTTTAGAGCGGGGCCCGTACGAGCAGTACTTC. Protein sequence: CASSLERGPYEQYF.

The V gene is TRBV28, the J gene TRBJ2-7; D is tentatively TRBD1 or TRBD2 (6 bases each). The V gene's germline CDR1 is MDHEN and CDR2 SYDVKM. The ends were cut back, 4 bases at V and 3 bases at J, with 10 bases in the middle. This CDR3 region has 13 residues. The CDR3 DNA is TGTGCCAGCAGTTCGGGGGCAGACTACGAGCAGTACTTC. Amino acids: CASSSGADYEQYF.

This chain uses TRBV5-1 with TRBJ2-1; D unclear. Germline values: CDR1 SGHRS, CDR2 YFSETQ. Deletions cut 3 bases from V and 6 bases from J, with 10 bases between. This CDR3 is 13 amino acids long. The CDR3 loop reads CASSSTTANEQFF. The DNA for the CDR3 is TGCGCCAGCAGCTCTACCACGGCCAATGAGCAGTTCTTC. The full variable domain, its missing parts supplied by reference TRBV5-1 and TRBJ2-1, is KAGVTQTPRYLIKTRGQQVTLSCSPISGHRSVSWYQQTPGQGLQFLFEYFSETQRNKGNFPGRFSGRQFSNSRSEMNVSTLELGDSALYLCASSSTTANEQFFGPGTRLTVL.

In the case of this clone: Other DNA sequences of this sample code for an identical CDR3. V gene TRBV6-1 combines with J gene TRBJ2-7, with D unclear. The CDR3 contains 11 residues. V lost 8 bases to trimming and J lost 4 bases, with 9 bases between them. CDR1 MNHNS and CDR2 SASEGT come from the germline V gene. Here the CDR3 reads CASSPLYEQYF. In DNA, the CDR3 is TGTGCCAGCTCGCCCCTATACGAGCAGTACTTC.

This chain uses TRBV7-2 with TRBJ1-2; tentative D call: TRBD1 (5 bases). CDR1 is SGHTA, CDR2 FQGNSA, per germline. The CDR3 contains 16 residues. Trimming took 8 bases from V and 8 from J, leaving 27 bases between them. The chain's CDR3 is CASGNPPQGVAGGYTF. CDR3 nucleotides: TGTGCCAGCGGAAACCCTCCCCAGGGCGTGGCGGGGGGCTACACCTTC.

V usage is TRBV10-1 and J usage is TRBJ2-1; D ambiguous. CDR3 size: 14 residues. Trimming took off 4 bases at V and 2 bases at J, with 9 bases between the two ends. Looked up from germline, CDR1 is WNHNN and CDR2 is SYGVQD (reference sequence). CDR3: CASSGPGAYNEQFF. CDR3 nucleotide sequence: TGCGCCAGCAGTGGCCCAGGAGCCTACAATGAGCAGTTCTTC.

As to this clone: At the DNA level, this CDR3 is encoded by other sequences in the same sample as well. V usage is TRBV27 and J usage is TRBJ1-2; no clear D gene. Germline CDR1 reads MNHEY; CDR2 reads SMNVEV (reference sequence). Trimming left V 5 bases short and J 6 bases short, with 16 bases between. The CDR3 is made up of 14 amino acids. As DNA, the CDR3 is TGTGCCAGCAGTGACCGACAAGGGTTGCATGGCTACACCTTC. This sequence encodes CASSDRQGLHGYTF.

The rearrangement uses TRBV7-9 and TRBJ1-1; D remains unclear. Germline V CDR1 and CDR2: SEHNR, FQNEAQ (reference sequence). V lost 2 bases to trimming and J lost 1 base, with 8 bases between them. The CDR3 sequence is 14 residues long. CDR3 DNA sequence: TGTGCCAGCAGCTTATCGGTGGAGAACACTGAAGCTTTCTTT. Protein: CASSLSVENTEAFF.

This clone was observed once. The chain has TRBV6-1 and TRBJ1-2; perhaps TRBD1 as D (5 bases). This CDR3 has 15 amino acids. CDR1 MNHNS and CDR2 SASEGT come from the germline V gene. With 7 bases removed from V and 4 bases from J, the gap between germline ends came to 19 bases. The chain's CDR3 is CASTLSRGTPYGYTF. Written as DNA, the CDR3 is TGTGCCAGCACCCTTAGCCGGGGGACGCCCTATGGCTACACCTTC.

V usage is TRBV10-3 and J usage is TRBJ2-1; maybe TRBD1 (6 bases). Trimming pared 6 bases from V and 1 base from J, leaving 13 bases between. This CDR3 has 15 residues. Germline CDR1 and CDR2: ENHRY and SYGVKD. The DNA for the CDR3 is TGTGCCATCAGGGGGGCAATTGGGTCCTACAATGAGCAGTTCTTC. Translation gives CAIRGAIGSYNEQFF.

This chain connects TRBV6-1 to TRBJ2-1; no clear D gene. Germline V lookup: CDR1 MNHNS, CDR2 SASEGT. The CDR3 has 14 residues. Between the trimmed V and J ends, which lost 4 bases and 5 bases, there was a span of 12 bases. CDR3 bases: TGTGCCAGCAGTGCCACCTACGGCGACAATGAGCAGTTCTTC. Its protein is CASSATYGDNEQFF.

The rearrangement joins TRBV19 to TRBJ1-2; tentatively, D is TRBD1 (5 bases). V lost 3 bases and J 2 bases, leaving 13 bases between the germline ends. The V gene's germline CDR1 is LNHDA and CDR2 SQIVND (reference sequence). The CDR3 spans 15 residues. The CDR3 here is CASSIADSFNYGYTF. CDR3 nucleotides: TGTGCCAGTAGTATTGCCGACAGCTTCAACTATGGCTACACCTTC.

This clone was detected a few times. Other DNA sequences in the same sample also yield this CDR3. The V call is TRBV7-9, the J call TRBJ2-5, with 12 bases lining up with TRBD2. This CDR3 comprises 16 residues. V lost 3 bases and J lost 4; bases outside the gene matches: 6. Germline assignment: CDR1 SEHNR and CDR2 FQNEAQ (reference sequence). The CDR3 spells CASSFLAGGSGETQYF. CDR3 nucleotide sequence: TGTGCCAGCAGCTTCCTAGCGGGAGGGTCGGGAGAGACCCAGTACTTC.

This clone was picked up a small number of times. The gene calls are TRBV5-6 and TRBJ2-7, with D possibly TRBD2 on 5 matching bases. This CDR3 contains 13 residues. V was trimmed by 3 bases and J by 7 bases, leaving 14 bases between them. The germline gives CDR1 SGHDT, CDR2 YYEEEE. As DNA, the CDR3 is TGTGCCAGCAGCTGGGGAGAAACGGGGGAGCAGTACTTC. It yields the protein CASSWGETGEQYF.

CDR3: CASSLAAEPGGEQYF. DNA for the CDR3: TGTGCCAGCAGCTTGGCGGCCGAGCCAGGGGGGGAGCAGTACTTC. This chain connects TRBV5-4 to TRBJ2-7; a weak D match, TRBD1 (7 bases). Trimming removed 0 bases at V and 7 bases at J, with 17 bases between. Germline V lookup: CDR1 SGHNT, CDR2 YYREEE (reference sequence). There are 15 residues in the CDR3.

Comment on this clone: Other DNA sequences from this sample encode an identical CDR3 as well. CDR3 protein: CASSLSGGLTEAFF. CDR3 sequence (DNA): TGCGCCAGCAGCTTGAGTGGGGGGCTGACTGAAGCTTTCTTT. V is TRBV5-1 and J is TRBJ1-1; a possible D gene is TRBD1 (6 bases). Per germline, CDR1 SGHRS and CDR2 YFSETQ. CDR3 length: 14 amino acids. Trimming took off 1 base at V and 5 bases at J, with 12 bases between the two ends.

The sample holds one count of this clone. V and J are TRBV5-1 and TRBJ1-4; possibly TRBD1 for D (5 bases). V shed 6 bases and J shed 1 base, with 19 bases lying between them. CDR1 and CDR2 (germline): SGHRS, YFSETQ. This CDR3 is 17 amino acids long. The CDR3 loop reads CASKISTGGRTNEKLFF. CDR3 in DNA: TGCGCCAGCAAAATTAGTACAGGAGGTCGAACTAATGAAAAACTGTTTTTT. Looking up the rest from reference TRBV5-1 and TRBJ1-4 gives the full variable domain: KAGVTQTPRYLIKTRGQQVTLSCSPISGHRSVSWYQQTPGQGLQFLFEYFSETQRNKGNFPGRFSGRQFSNSRSEMNVSTLELGDSALYLCASKISTGGRTNEKLFFGSGTQLSVL.

This clone was counted many times. This specimen includes other DNA sequences encoding the same CDR3. CDR3 region: CASSLGQGETQYF. CDR3 nucleotide sequence: TGCGCCAGCAGCTTGGGCCAGGGGGAGACCCAGTACTTC. The chain combines TRBV5-1 with TRBJ2-5, with D tentatively TRBD1 (6 bases). The V end was cut by 0 bases, the J end by 5 bases, with 8 bases between. The CDR3 consists of 13 residues. From germline, CDR1 is SGHRS and CDR2 YFSETQ.

The chain employs TRBV28 and TRBJ1-5; D not resolved. Germline V gene lookup returns CDR1 MDHEN and CDR2 SYDVKM. CDR3 length: 14 amino acids. V shed 7 bases and J shed 9 bases, with 19 bases lying between them. This chain's CDR3 is CASIESTNRTPQHF. CDR3 DNA sequence: TGTGCCAGCATTGAATCCACGAACCGAACGCCCCAGCATTTT.